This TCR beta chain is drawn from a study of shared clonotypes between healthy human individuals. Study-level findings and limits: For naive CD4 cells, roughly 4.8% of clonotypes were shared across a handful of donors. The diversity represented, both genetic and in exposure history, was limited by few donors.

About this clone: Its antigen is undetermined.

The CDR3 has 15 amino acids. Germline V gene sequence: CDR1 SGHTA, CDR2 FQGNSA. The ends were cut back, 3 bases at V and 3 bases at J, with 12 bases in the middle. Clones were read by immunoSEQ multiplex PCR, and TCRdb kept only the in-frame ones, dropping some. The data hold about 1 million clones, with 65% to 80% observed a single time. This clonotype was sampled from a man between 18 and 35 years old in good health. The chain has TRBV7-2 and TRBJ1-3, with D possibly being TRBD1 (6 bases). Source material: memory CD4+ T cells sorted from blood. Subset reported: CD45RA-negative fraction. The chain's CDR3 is CASSLSGTLGNTIYF. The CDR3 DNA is TGTGCCAGCAGCTTGTCCGGGACACTTGGAAACACCATATATTTT.